The rows below give T cell receptor beta chains drawn from one sample of a study of spatial heterogeneity in lung cancer. A single record per CDR3 protein comes from TCRdb applying MiXCR to the 5' RACE reads. The data contain approximately 23,000 distinct CDR3 sequences, about 4.4% of them singletons. The material sequenced was lung tumor tissue, taken at surgery. The source is a male donor with early-stage non-small cell lung cancer. CDR3s include the opening cysteine and the closing phenylalanine or tryptophan. Fields, in order: clone size, D gene, J gene, V gene, CDR3 protein, CDR3 DNA. A D gene is named only where the DNA matches it firmly. Size tells how often a clone was seen (once, few, many) or the class of an expanded clone, and some rows leave it out.

size: few
D: TRBD2
J: TRBJ2-4
V: TRBV7-2
CDR3: CASSLNAGVVNIQYF
DNA: TGTGCCAGCAGCTTAAATGCGGGAGTGGTAAACATTCAGTACTTC

size: NA
D: TRBD2
J: TRBJ2-7
V: TRBV7-2
CDR3: CASSLVPGGAYEQYF
DNA: TGTGCCAGCAGCTTAGTTCCGGGAGGGGCCTACGAGCAGTACTTC

size: many
D: NA
J: TRBJ2-1
V: TRBV13
CDR3: CASTASYRVSSSYNEQFF
DNA: TGTGCCAGCACCGCCTCATACAGGGTTTCGAGCTCCTACAATGAGCAGTTCTTC

size: few
D: TRBD1
J: TRBJ2-5
V: TRBV18
CDR3: CASSLLIGTDQETQYF
DNA: TGTGCCAGCTCACTCCTGATCGGGACAGACCAAGAGACCCAGTACTTC

size: many
D: NA
J: TRBJ1-2
V: TRBV13
CDR3: CASSLGRGSYGYTF
DNA: TGTGCCAGCAGCTTAGGCAGGGGAAGCTATGGCTACACCTTC

size: many
D: NA
J: TRBJ1-6
V: TRBV13
CDR3: CASSLSQGFNSPLHF
DNA: TGTGCCAGCAGCTTAAGTCAAGGCTTCAATTCACCCCTCCACTTT

size: once
D: NA
J: TRBJ1-2
V: TRBV28
CDR3: CASSLTGDYGYTF
DNA: TGTGCCAGCAGTTTAACTGGGGACTATGGCTACACCTTC

size: many
D: NA
J: TRBJ2-3
V: TRBV11-2
CDR3: CASSLDREDTQYF
DNA: TGTGCCAGCAGCTTAGATAGAGAAGATACGCAGTATTTT

size: many
D: NA
J: TRBJ2-2
V: TRBV28
CDR3: CASSPGRDLWGELFF
DNA: TGTGCCAGCAGTCCGGGACGGGATTTATGGGGGGAGCTGTTTTTT

size: many
D: NA
J: TRBJ2-1
V: TRBV2
CDR3: CASRVTGVGREQFF
DNA: TGTGCCAGCAGAGTAACGGGAGTAGGCCGAGAGCAGTTCTTC

size: few
D: NA
J: TRBJ1-5
V: TRBV7-2
CDR3: CASSFRSPDGRQPQHF
DNA: TGTGCCAGCAGCTTTAGGAGCCCCGACGGGAGGCAGCCCCAGCATTTT

size: NA
D: NA
J: TRBJ1-2
V: TRBV5-4
CDR3: CASSSAKRGALYGYTF
DNA: TGTGCCAGCAGCTCCGCTAAAAGGGGCGCCCTGTATGGCTACACCTTC

size: many
D: NA
J: TRBJ1-1
V: TRBV2
CDR3: CASERAGMNTEAFF
DNA: TGTGCCAGCGAGAGGGCAGGGATGAACACTGAAGCTTTCTTT

size: many
D: TRBD2
J: TRBJ2-3
V: TRBV18
CDR3: CASSLAGGDTQYF
DNA: TGTGCCAGCTCACTAGCGGGAGGAGATACGCAGTATTTT

size: medium-sized
D: NA
J: TRBJ2-1
V: TRBV24-1
CDR3: CATSDFGTKSYNEQFF
DNA: TGTGCCACCAGTGATTTCGGGACAAAGTCCTACAATGAGCAGTTCTTC

size: NA
D: TRBD2
J: TRBJ2-3
V: TRBV28
CDR3: CASSFPLAASTDTQYF
DNA: TGTGCCAGCAGTTTTCCGCTAGCGGCCTCCACAGATACGCAGTATTTT

size: many
D: TRBD2
J: TRBJ2-3
V: TRBV20-1
CDR3: CSARTSGTDTQYF
DNA: TGCAGTGCCCGGACTAGCGGCACAGATACGCAGTATTTT